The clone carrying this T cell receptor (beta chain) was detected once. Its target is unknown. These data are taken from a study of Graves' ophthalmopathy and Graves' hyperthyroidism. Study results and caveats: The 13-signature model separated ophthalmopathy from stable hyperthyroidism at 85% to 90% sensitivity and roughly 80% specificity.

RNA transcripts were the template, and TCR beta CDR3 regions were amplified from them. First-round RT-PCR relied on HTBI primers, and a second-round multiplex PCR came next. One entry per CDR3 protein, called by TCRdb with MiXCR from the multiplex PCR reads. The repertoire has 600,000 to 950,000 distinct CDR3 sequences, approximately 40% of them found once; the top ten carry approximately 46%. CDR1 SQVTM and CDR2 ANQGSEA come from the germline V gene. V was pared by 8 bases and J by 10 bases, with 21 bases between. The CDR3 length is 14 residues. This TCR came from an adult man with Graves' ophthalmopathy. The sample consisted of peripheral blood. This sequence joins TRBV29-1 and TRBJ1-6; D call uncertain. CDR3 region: CSLDRANWESPLHF. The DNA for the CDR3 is TGCAGCTTAGACCGGGCCAACTGGGAATCACCCCTCCACTTT.